The 31 T cell receptor beta chains presented below share a single source sample, sequenced in a study of OX40 agonist ivuxolimab in advanced cancers. Sequencing was performed with immunoSEQ multiplex PCR; in TCRdb, only in-frame clones are kept and a portion is missing. The sample holds 65,000 to 75,000 clones; about 88% are singletons and the top ten take under 4.5%. The starting material was CD4+ or CD8+ T cells sorted from blood, obtained in a trial of the OX40 agonist ivuxolimab. The receptors originated from an adult with an advanced solid tumor such as melanoma, head and neck, liver or kidney cancer.

This chain's CDR3 is CASSLPGLAGADTQYF. In DNA, the CDR3 is TGTGCCAGCAGCCTTCCGGGACTAGCGGGAGCCGATACGCAGTATTTT. V gene TRBV7-6 combines with J gene TRBJ2-3, with TRBD2 identical over 14 bases. Losses at the gene ends were 5 bases for V and 6 bases for J; bases not matched to a gene: 7. Germline V gives CDR1 SGHVS, CDR2 FNYEAQ. This CDR3 is built from 16 residues.

This chain connects TRBV5-4 to TRBJ2-5; a possible D gene is TRBD2 (6 bases). Trimming took off 1 base at V and 4 bases at J, with 14 bases between the two ends. This CDR3 is built from 15 residues. Germline assignment: CDR1 SGHNT and CDR2 YYREEE (reference sequence). The CDR3 DNA follows: TGTGCCAGCAGCTTGTTTAGCGGCACTGCAGAGACCCAGTACTTC. As protein: CASSLFSGTAETQYF.

The V call is TRBV7-2, the J call TRBJ2-3; tentative D call: TRBD2 (6 bases). The CDR3 consists of 15 residues. V lost 6 bases and J 0 bases, leaving 13 bases between the germline ends. The V gene's germline CDR1 is SGHTA and CDR2 FQGNSA. The DNA of the CDR3 is TGTGCCAGCAGATACCCGGGACTGAGCACAGATACGCAGTATTTT. Protein product: CASRYPGLSTDTQYF.

The chain is built from TRBV14 and TRBJ1-1; D is unresolved. The CDR3 spans 12 residues. Trimming took 2 bases from V and 6 from J, leaving 7 bases between them. Germline V CDR1 and CDR2: SGHDN, FVKESK. The CDR3 loop reads CASSQRTAEAFF. The CDR3 DNA sequence: TGTGCCAGCAGCCAACGAACAGCTGAAGCTTTCTTT.

With respect to this clone: Germline is not matched at one junction end, which may reflect a read error. The genes are TRBV28 and TRBJ2-2, with D tentatively TRBD1 (6 bases). Germline lookup yields CDR1 MDHEN and CDR2 SYDVKM. The CDR3 runs 14 residues. CDR3 bases: TGTGCCAGCATTTTACAGGGTAACACCGGGGAGCTGTTTTTT. It translates to CASILQGNTGELFF. Variable domain in full (rest from reference TRBV28 and TRBJ2-2): DVKVTQSSRYLVKRTGEKVFLECVQDMDHENMFWYRQDPGLGLRLIYFSYDVKMKEKGDIPEGYSVSREKKERFSLILESASTNQTSMYLCASILQGNTGELFFGEGSRLTVL.

The chain employs TRBV11-2 and TRBJ2-1; possible D gene TRBD1, 5 bases. The ends were cut back, 1 base at V and 2 bases at J, with 12 bases in the middle. Germline assignment: CDR1 SGHAT and CDR2 FQNNGV. This CDR3 contains 16 residues. The CDR3 nucleotides are TGTGCCAGCAGCTTAGGGGGCGTTCGCACCTACAATGAGCAGTTCTTC. Its protein is CASSLGGVRTYNEQFF. Full variable domain (remainder filled in from reference TRBV11-2 and TRBJ2-1): EAGVAQSPRYKIIEKRQSVAFWCNPISGHATLYWYQQILGQGPKLLIQFQNNGVVDDSQLPKDRFSAERLKGVDSTLKIQPAKLEDSAVYLCASSLGGVRTYNEQFFGPGTRLTVL.

The chain links TRBV4-3 to TRBJ1-6; perhaps TRBD1 as D (5 bases). The CDR3 consists of 15 residues. V was pared by 2 bases and J by 7 bases, with 12 bases between. The germline gives CDR1 LGHNA, CDR2 YSLEER. CDR3 amino acids: CASSQSRQGNSPLHF. CDR3 sequence (DNA): TGCGCCAGCAGCCAAAGTCGGCAGGGAAATTCACCCCTCCACTTT.

This clone was detected only a few times. This sequence joins TRBV11-3 and TRBJ2-2; 8 bases match TRBD2. J was trimmed by 0 bases and V by 5 bases; bases with no gene match: 8. This CDR3 contains 17 residues. Germline V gene data show CDR1 as SGHNT and CDR2 as YENEEA. The CDR3 bases are TGTGCCAGCAGCCAGGGCGGGGGGACTGCGAACACCGGGGAGCTGTTTTTT. It yields the protein CASSQGGGTANTGELFF.

This chain links TRBV5-6 with TRBJ1-1, with 11 positions matching TRBD1. Trimming took 2 bases from V and 5 from J; bases not matched to a gene: 2. CDR3 length: 14 amino acids. CDR1 SGHDT and CDR2 YYEEEE come from the germline V gene. This CDR3 is CASSFGTGGTEAFF. CDR3 DNA sequence: TGTGCCAGCAGCTTCGGGACAGGGGGTACTGAAGCTTTCTTT.

This sequence joins TRBV4-1 and TRBJ2-7; D remains ambiguous. The CDR3 has 15 amino acids. V lost 4 bases and J 3 bases, leaving 16 bases between the germline ends. Germline V CDR1 and CDR2: MGHRA, YSYEKL. The CDR3 reads CASSPGAPPFYEQYF. The CDR3 bases are TGCGCCAGCAGCCCCGGTGCTCCGCCATTCTACGAGCAGTACTTC.

The CDR3 reads CASTRYATGEGTEAFF. CDR3 nucleotides: TGTGCCAGCACCCGGTACGCCACAGGGGAGGGCACTGAAGCTTTCTTT. The genes are TRBV11-3 and TRBJ1-1, with TRBD1 identical over 7 bases. The V segment lost 7 bases and the J segment 4 bases; nucleotides outside the gene matches: 15. Germline V gives CDR1 SGHNT, CDR2 YENEEA. There are 16 residues in the CDR3.

This clone was recorded once. This chain connects TRBV5-1 to TRBJ2-4; D is unresolved. V lost 0 bases and J 5 bases, leaving 15 bases between the germline ends. Germline values: CDR1 SGHRS, CDR2 YFSETQ. The CDR3 is 16 residues long. In nucleotides, the CDR3 is TGCGCCAGCAGCTTGGCCGCGGCAGCTCCTCAAAACATTCAGTACTTC. Encoded protein: CASSLAAAAPQNIQYF.

In this sample, this clone turned up once. J is TRBJ2-3 and V is TRBV7-3, with 7 positions matching TRBD2. The CDR3 totals 15 residues. The V segment lost 5 bases and the J segment 2 bases; nucleotides outside the gene matches: 7. The V gene's germline CDR1 is SGHTA and CDR2 FQGTGA. In nucleotides, the CDR3 is TGTGCCAGCAGCCCCGGCCAGCGGGACACAGATACGCAGTATTTT. Protein sequence: CASSPGQRDTDTQYF.

This chain uses TRBV7-8 with TRBJ1-2, with D possibly matching TRBD1 (5 bases). Germline CDR1 reads SGHVS; CDR2 reads FQNEAQ. V lost 1 base and J lost 8, with 5 bases in between. The CDR3 has 11 residues. The CDR3 nucleotides are TGTGCCAGCAGCTTAGAGGGGGGCTACACCTTC. Protein sequence: CASSLEGGYTF.

V gene TRBV5-1 combines with J gene TRBJ1-2; 7 bases map to TRBD1. CDR1 and CDR2 from the germline V gene are SGHRS and YFSETQ. This CDR3 is built from 15 residues. The J segment lost 5 bases and the V segment lost 5 bases, leaving 12 bases of the junction unmatched. The CDR3 nucleotides read TGCGCCAGCAGACCCGGGCACAGGGGTGGTTATGGCTACACCTTC. Amino acid sequence: CASRPGHRGGYGYTF.

The rearrangement uses TRBV7-9 and TRBJ1-2; 9 bases are shared with TRBD1. CDR1 is SEHNR, CDR2 FQNEAQ, per germline (reference sequence). This CDR3 spans 17 amino acids. V shed 6 bases and J 4 bases; nucleotides not matched to a gene: 15. CDR3: CASSGRRLTGGGYGYTF. CDR3 sequence (DNA): TGTGCCAGCAGTGGTCGCCGTCTTACAGGGGGCGGCTATGGCTACACCTTC.

The rearrangement joins TRBV28 to TRBJ1-2; tentative D call: TRBD1 (5 bases). The germline V gene encodes CDR1 MDHEN and CDR2 SYDVKM. The length of the CDR3 is 13 residues. V gave up 4 bases and J gave up 3 bases, with 9 bases separating them. In nucleotides, the CDR3 is TGTGCCAGCAGTTCGGGACCGTACTATGGCTACACCTTC. It is translated as CASSSGPYYGYTF.

The V call is TRBV5-1, the J call TRBJ2-3, with 9 bases lining up with TRBD1. Trimming took 4 bases from V and 1 from J; bases not matched to a gene: 4. The germline gives CDR1 SGHRS, CDR2 YFSETQ. The CDR3 extends over 15 amino acids. The CDR3 loop reads CASSDRGKGTDTQYF. The CDR3 DNA reads TGCGCCAGCAGCGACAGGGGGAAGGGCACAGATACGCAGTATTTT.

This clone was counted a single time. V gene TRBV5-8 combines with J gene TRBJ2-7, with 8 positions matching TRBD1. Trimming removed 3 bases from V and 5 bases from J; junction bases left unmatched: 13. The V gene's germline CDR1 is SGHTS and CDR2 YDEGEE. This CDR3 comprises 16 residues. The CDR3 nucleotides read TGTGCCAGCAGCTGGAGGGCCGGACAGGGTGTAAACGAGCAGTACTTC. Translated: CASSWRAGQGVNEQYF.

The V gene is TRBV9, the J gene TRBJ2-3; TRBD1 or TRBD2 may be the D gene (6 bases each). The germline V gene encodes CDR1 SGDLS and CDR2 YYNGEE. The ends were cut back, 0 bases at V and 3 bases at J, with 11 bases in the middle. The CDR3 has 15 residues. CDR3 DNA: TGTGCCAGCAGCGTAGACCTAGGGGGGACAGATACGCAGTATTTT. Its translation is CASSVDLGGTDTQYF.

Concerning this clone itself: An end of the junction differs from the germline gene, which may be a read error. The chain joins TRBV7-2 to TRBJ2-1; D not resolved. This CDR3 contains 15 residues. Germline lookup yields CDR1 SGHTA and CDR2 FQGNSA. CDR3 nucleotide sequence: TGTGCCAGCAGCTCAAAAGTCGGGCCCTATAATGAGCAGTTCTTC. Residues: CASSSKVGPYNEQFF. Full variable domain (rest looked up from reference TRBV7-2 and TRBJ2-1): GAGVSQSPSNKVTEKGKDVELRCDPISGHTALYWYRQSLGQGLEFLIYFQGNSAPDKSGLPSDRFSAERTGGSVSTLTIQRTQQEDSAVYLCASSSKVGPYNEQFFGPGTRLTVL.

The chain recombines TRBV11-3 with TRBJ1-1; D is possibly TRBD1 (6 bases). The CDR3 length is 15 residues. Germline values: CDR1 SGHNT, CDR2 YENEEA. V dropped 0 bases and J dropped 3 bases, with 11 bases sitting between them. The CDR3 coding sequence is TGTGCCAGCAGCTTAGAACAGGGTGGCCACACTGAAGCTTTCTTT. Protein product: CASSLEQGGHTEAFF.

This clone showed up just once. The J gene is TRBJ1-3, the V gene TRBV27, with D hard to call. The CDR3 extends over 18 amino acids. Trimming shortened V by 7 bases and J by 1 base, and 23 bases separated the two germline ends. Germline loops: CDR1 MNHEY, CDR2 SMNVEV (reference sequence). CDR3 nucleotide sequence: TGTGCCAGCATGAAGGGTCCTACTCTTTCCCTTTCTGGAAACACCATATATTTT. Encoded protein: CASMKGPTLSLSGNTIYF.

This rearrangement joins TRBV30 to TRBJ2-5, with D perhaps TRBD1 or TRBD2 (5 bases each). Germline V CDR1 and CDR2: GTSNPN, SVGIG (reference sequence). The CDR3 length is 12 residues. Trimming cost V 5 bases and J 6 bases, with 13 bases left between them. CDR3 sequence: CAWLEGKKTQYF. As DNA, the CDR3 is TGTGCCTGGCTTGAGGGGAAAAAGACCCAGTACTTC.

The CDR3 nucleotides read TGCAGCGTTGGGACTCACTCCTACGAGCAGTACTTC. Translated, it gives CSVGTHSYEQYF. V usage is TRBV29-1 and J usage is TRBJ2-7, with D tentatively TRBD2 (5 bases). CDR3 length equals 12 residues. Germline V gene lookup returns CDR1 SQVTM and CDR2 ANQGSEA. Trimming took off 4 bases at V and 0 bases at J, with 7 bases between the two ends.

This clone has only one observation. One end of the junction varies from germline; a read error may be responsible. This sample includes further DNA sequences coding for the same CDR3. This chain uses TRBV7-2 with TRBJ2-1, with D perhaps TRBD1 (6 bases). Germline values: CDR1 SGHTA, CDR2 FQGNSA. The CDR3 length is 15 residues. The CDR3 DNA follows: TGTGCCAGTAGCTTAGACAGGCAGGCCTACAATGAGCAGTTCTTC. This translates into CASSLDRQAYNEQFF.

This clone has just one count. The CDR3 DNA reads TGCGCCAGCAGCCAGGGGGCTGGCGGATGGGGAAATGAGCAGTTCTTC. Its protein is CASSQGAGGWGNEQFF. This chain uses TRBV4-3 with TRBJ2-1; D possibly corresponds to TRBD1 (6 bases). This CDR3 contains 16 residues. V lost 3 bases to trimming and J lost 7 bases, with 19 bases between them. Germline V lookup: CDR1 LGHNA, CDR2 YSLEER.

This chain joins TRBV12-5 and TRBJ2-1, with a weak D call TRBD1 (6 bases). Germline lookup yields CDR1 LGHNT and CDR2 FRNRAP. Trimming took 2 bases from V and 10 from J, leaving 15 bases between them. CDR3 length equals 14 residues. The CDR3 nucleotides read TGTGCTAGTGGTTTGAGGGCCCCCCAGGGGGAGCAGTTCTTC. Translating gives CASGLRAPQGEQFF.

The chain has TRBV18 and TRBJ1-3; 9 bases match TRBD1. Trimming took 1 base from V and 1 from J; bases not matched to a gene: 2. This CDR3 is 16 amino acids long. Germline V lookup: CDR1 KGHSH, CDR2 LQKENI. CDR3 nucleotide sequence: TGTGCCAGCTCACCACAAGGGACAGGGTCTGGAAACACCATATATTTT. It translates to CASSPQGTGSGNTIYF. The complete variable domain, with remaining parts taken from reference TRBV18 and TRBJ1-3, reads NAGVMQNPRHLVRRRGQEARLRCSPMKGHSHVYWYRQLPEEGLKFMVYLQKENIIDESGMPKERFSAEFPKEGPSILRIQQVVRGDSAAYFCASSPQGTGSGNTIYFGEGSWLTVV.

CDR3 sequence (DNA): TGTGCCAGCAGTTTTGAGGGAGGGGGCAGTCAGCCCCAGCATTTT. Protein product: CASSFEGGGSQPQHF. This chain links TRBV2 with TRBJ1-5; 7 bases map to TRBD1. Per the germline V gene, CDR1 is SNHLY and CDR2 is FYNNEI. V was clipped by 5 bases and J by 6 bases; unmatched bases: 10. This CDR3 contains 15 residues.

V is TRBV7-2 and J is TRBJ2-3; 9 positions match TRBD2. The CDR3 has 15 amino acids. From germline, CDR1 is SGHTA and CDR2 FQGNSA. The junction had 7 bases not matched to a gene; V was cut back by 1 base and J by 8 bases. The DNA for the CDR3 is TGTGCCAGCAGCTTAGTTATAGCGGGAGAGGGTACGCAGTATTTT. Protein: CASSLVIAGEGTQYF.